The 16 T cell receptor beta chains given below trace back to one sample, sequenced in a study of graft-versus-host responses after intestinal transplantation. The study plated about 200,000 CFSE-labeled responders with about 200,000 irradiated, violet-dye-labeled stimulators. TCRdb's copy holds only in-frame clones and misses some; the assay was immunoSEQ multiplex PCR. The profile shows roughly 14,000 clones, about 33% of them singletons. Sample: alloreactive CD8+ T cells from a mixed lymphocyte reaction culture, taken before intestinal transplant. Indicated subset: CFSE-low proliferating T cells sorted from approximately 6-day pre-transplant mixed lymphocyte reaction (GvH or HvG direction). Receptors were obtained from a human patient who received an intestinal transplant.

The rearrangement joins TRBV6-5 to TRBJ2-3, with 9 bases matching TRBD2. CDR1 is MNHEY and CDR2 is SVGAGI in the germline V gene. Losses at the gene ends were 2 bases for V and 6 bases for J; bases not matched to a gene: 9. The CDR3 has 16 amino acids. The CDR3 protein is CASSYGRGGGGDTQYF. The CDR3 coding sequence is TGTGCCAGCAGTTACGGGCGGGGGGGTGGCGGTGATACGCAGTATTTT.

CDR3 in amino acids: CASSQDRAPGQGVPGELFF. Written as DNA, the CDR3 is TGCGCCAGCAGCCAAGATAGGGCGCCGGGACAGGGGGTTCCCGGGGAGCTGTTTTTT. The chain has TRBV4-3 and TRBJ2-2; 11 bases are shared with TRBD1. Germline CDR1 LGHNA, CDR2 YSLEER. J was trimmed by 6 bases and V by 0 bases; bases with no gene match: 12. The CDR3 covers 19 residues.

This chain links TRBV27 with TRBJ2-2, with 8 bases fitting TRBD2. CDR3 length equals 15 residues. Germline V gene sequence: CDR1 MNHEY, CDR2 SMNVEV (reference sequence). Trimming at V came to 6 bases and at J to 5 bases, leaving 8 bases not matched to a gene. The CDR3 nucleotides are TGTGCCAGCAGCCCGGGGGGGCCGGGGACCGGGGAGCTGTTTTTT. It encodes CASSPGGPGTGELFF.

The rearrangement links TRBV6-5 to TRBJ2-7; unclear D gene. Germline CDR1 MNHEY, CDR2 SVGAGI. V was trimmed by 5 bases and J by 7 bases, leaving 12 bases between them. The CDR3 is 12 amino acids. In DNA form, the CDR3 reads TGTGCCAGCAGTCCCACCGGGTGGGAGCAGTACTTC. This sequence encodes CASSPTGWEQYF.

The chain employs TRBV6-1 and TRBJ1-6, with D possibly being TRBD1 (6 bases). The V end was cut by 7 bases, the J end by 4 bases, with 14 bases between. Germline CDR1 is MNHNS and CDR2 is SASEGT. The CDR3 totals 15 residues. CDR3 nucleotides: TGTGCCAGCATTTCAGGGGACAATTATAATTCACCCCTCCACTTT. Protein product: CASISGDNYNSPLHF.

The CDR3 DNA reads as TGCGCCAGCAGCCAGGAAGACAGGTTAGGCACAGATACGCAGTATTTT. Translating it yields CASSQEDRLGTDTQYF. This chain links TRBV4-3 with TRBJ2-3, with D maybe TRBD1 (6 bases). The CDR3 runs to 16 residues. The germline V gene encodes CDR1 LGHNA and CDR2 YSLEER. V was pared by 3 bases and J by 1 base, with 14 bases between.

This clone has just a few counts. This chain uses TRBV5-1 with TRBJ2-3; 12 positions match TRBD2. Germline V gene data show CDR1 as SGHRS and CDR2 as YFSETQ. The CDR3 is 14 amino acids. Trimming removed 7 bases from V and 6 bases from J; junction bases left unmatched: 6. The CDR3 loop reads CASGLAGGGDTQYF. For the CDR3, the DNA is TGCGCCAGCGGCCTAGCGGGAGGGGGGGATACGCAGTATTTT.

The V gene is TRBV27, the J gene TRBJ1-6, with a possible D match to TRBD1 (5 bases). The CDR3 is made up of 14 amino acids. Trimming took off 1 base at V and 12 bases at J, with 13 bases between the two ends. The germline gives CDR1 MNHEY, CDR2 SMNVEV (reference sequence). For the CDR3, the DNA is TGTGCCAGCAGTTTATTGGTAGCGGGGGAACCCCTCCACTTT. Translation: CASSLLVAGEPLHF.

The rearrangement joins TRBV6-6 to TRBJ1-2, with D perhaps matching TRBD1 (5 bases). The CDR3 extends over 11 amino acids. CDR1 MNHNY and CDR2 SVGAGI come from the germline V gene (reference sequence). Trimming removed 10 bases from V and 8 bases from J, with 14 bases in between. The CDR3 loop reads CATSPGWGYTF. The DNA for the CDR3 is TGTGCCACCTCACCAGGGTGGGGCTACACCTTC.

The CDR3 loop is CASSLPTGAKNIQYF. The DNA for the CDR3 is TGTGCCAGCAGCTTACCAACAGGGGCCAAAAACATTCAGTACTTC. This chain links TRBV5-4 with TRBJ2-4; D may be TRBD1 (6 bases). Trimming took off 2 bases at V and 1 base at J, with 10 bases between the two ends. CDR3 length: 15 residues. Germline V CDR1 and CDR2: SGHNT, YYREEE (reference sequence).

This clone came up a few times. This chain uses TRBV10-3 with TRBJ1-1; possibly TRBD1 for D (5 bases). Germline assignment: CDR1 ENHRY and CDR2 SYGVKD. Trimming pared 1 base from V and 7 bases from J, leaving 13 bases between. The CDR3 runs to 14 residues. The DNA of the CDR3 is TGTGCCATCAGTGAGTGGGGGGGAAGGAATGAAGCTTTCTTT. Its translation is CAISEWGGRNEAFF.

This sequence joins TRBV10-2 and TRBJ2-7; D uncertain. CDR3 length equals 14 residues. Germline V gives CDR1 WSHSY, CDR2 SAAADI. Trimming stripped 8 bases from V and 2 bases from J, with 16 bases between. The CDR3 spells CASASYGLTYEQYF. The CDR3 bases are TGCGCCAGCGCTTCGTACGGTTTAACCTACGAGCAGTACTTC.

The V and J genes are TRBV30 and TRBJ1-2, with TRBD1 matching 7 bases. The V segment lost 0 bases and the J segment 6 bases; nucleotides outside the gene matches: 4. The germline V gene encodes CDR1 GTSNPN and CDR2 SVGIG (reference sequence). The CDR3 is made up of 13 amino acids. The CDR3 DNA is TGTGCCTGGAGTGTGGGAACAGGGGATGGCTACACCTTC. It codes for CAWSVGTGDGYTF.

This clone was counted between two and nine times. The chain joins TRBV29-1 to TRBJ1-5; 8 bases are a match to TRBD1. This CDR3 is built from 16 residues. Trimming cost V 1 base and J 0 bases; bases outside gene matches: 5. Germline CDR1 reads SQVTM; CDR2 reads ANQGSEA. CDR3 DNA: TGCAGCGTTGAAGGTCAGGGGGCGCGTAGCAATCAGCCCCAGCATTTT. Amino acids: CSVEGQGARSNQPQHF.

In its sample, this clone ranks as medium-sized (0.01 to 0.1%). The rearrangement uses TRBV27 and TRBJ1-1; no clear D gene. Germline loops: CDR1 MNHEY, CDR2 SMNVEV (reference sequence). The CDR3 runs 11 residues. V dropped 9 bases and J dropped 5 bases, with 10 bases sitting between them. CDR3 residues: CASWRGTEAFF. The CDR3 region has the DNA TGTGCCAGTTGGAGAGGGACTGAAGCTTTCTTT.

The chain combines TRBV7-9 with TRBJ2-1; TRBD1 matches 8 bases. This CDR3 region has 13 residues. The germline V gene encodes CDR1 SEHNR and CDR2 FQNEAQ (reference sequence). Trimming removed 2 bases from V and 7 bases from J; junction bases left unmatched: 1. The CDR3 nucleotides are TGTGCCAGCAGCTTACAGGGGGCGAATGAGCAGTTCTTC. Its translation: CASSLQGANEQFF.